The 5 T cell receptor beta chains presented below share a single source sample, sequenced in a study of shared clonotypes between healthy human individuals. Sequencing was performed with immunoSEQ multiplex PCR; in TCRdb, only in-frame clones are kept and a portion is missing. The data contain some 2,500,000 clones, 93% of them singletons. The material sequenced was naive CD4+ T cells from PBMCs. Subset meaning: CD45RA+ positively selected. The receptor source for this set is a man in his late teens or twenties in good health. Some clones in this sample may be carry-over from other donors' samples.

The CDR3 is CASSGGQGENSRPNSPLHF. The DNA of the CDR3 is TGCGCCAGCAGTGGGGGACAGGGGGAGAATAGTCGGCCTAATTCACCCCTCCACTTT. V gene TRBV10-1 combines with J gene TRBJ1-6; TRBD1 aligns across 11 bases. The CDR3 is made up of 19 amino acids. V gave up 4 bases and J gave up 6 bases; unmatched junction bases: 14. CDR1 is WNHNN and CDR2 is SYGVQD in the germline V gene (reference sequence).

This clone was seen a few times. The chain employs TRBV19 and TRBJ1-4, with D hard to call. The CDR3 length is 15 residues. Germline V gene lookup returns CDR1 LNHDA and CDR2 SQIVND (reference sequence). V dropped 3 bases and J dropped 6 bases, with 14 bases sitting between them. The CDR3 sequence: CASSIRAGEHEKLFF. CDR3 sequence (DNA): TGTGCCAGTAGTATTAGGGCAGGAGAACATGAAAAACTGTTTTTT. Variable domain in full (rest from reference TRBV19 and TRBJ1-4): DGGITQSPKYLFRKEGQNVTLSCEQNLNHDAMYWYRQDPGQGLRLIYYSQIVNDFQKGDIAEGYSVSREKKESFPLTVTSAQKNPTAFYLCASSIRAGEHEKLFFGSGTQLSVL.

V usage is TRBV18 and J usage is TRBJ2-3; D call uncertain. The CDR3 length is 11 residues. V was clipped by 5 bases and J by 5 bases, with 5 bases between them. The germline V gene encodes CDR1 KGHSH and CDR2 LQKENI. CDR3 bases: TGTGCCAGCTCAGTGGGAGATACGCAGTATTTT. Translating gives CASSVGDTQYF.

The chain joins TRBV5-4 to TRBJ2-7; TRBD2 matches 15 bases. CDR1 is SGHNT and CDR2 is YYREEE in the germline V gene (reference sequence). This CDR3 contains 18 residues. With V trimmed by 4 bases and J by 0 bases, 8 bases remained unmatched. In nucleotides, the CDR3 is TGTGCCAGCAGCCAGGGACTAGCGGGAGGCACAAGCTCCTACGAGCAGTACTTC. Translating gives CASSQGLAGGTSSYEQYF.

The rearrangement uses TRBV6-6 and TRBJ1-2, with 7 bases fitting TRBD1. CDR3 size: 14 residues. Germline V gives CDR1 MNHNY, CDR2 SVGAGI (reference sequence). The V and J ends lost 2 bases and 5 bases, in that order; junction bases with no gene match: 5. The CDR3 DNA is TGTGCCAGCAGTTACGAGGCAGGGGGATATGGCTACACCTTC. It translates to CASSYEAGGYGYTF.